Listed below are T cell receptor beta chains from one sample, sequenced in a study of a mutant IDH1 vaccine in newly diagnosed glioma. Sequencing was performed with immunoSEQ multiplex PCR; in TCRdb, only in-frame clones are kept and a portion is missing. The top ten clones hold roughly 3.9% of a sample with 35,000 to 50,000 clones, approximately 89% of them seen once. The antigens these receptors bind are not known. This material consisted of PBMCs, taken from a glioma patient whose treatment included an IDH1 peptide vaccine. The source is a middle-aged man with glioma. Both conserved end residues are part of each CDR3. Each record gives: CDR3 length, V gene, clone size, J gene, D gene, CDR3 DNA, CDR3 protein. A D gene is named only where the DNA matches it firmly. Only some rows state a clone size, as once, few, many or a class for expanded clones.

17	TRBV9	-	TRBJ2-2	-	TGTGCCAGCAACCCAGAGGGGGGCGACCGAAACACCGGGGAGCTGTTTTTT	CASNPEGGDRNTGELFF
14	TRBV6-1	-	TRBJ2-5	-	TGTGCCAGCAGCCCGGGACCGGCCTCAGACACCCAGTACTTC	CASSPGPASDTQYF
16	TRBV9	-	TRBJ2-1	TRBD2	TGTGCCAGCAGCCCCCTCGGGGGGAGCTCCTACAATGAGCAGTTCTTC	CASSPLGGSSYNEQFF
16	TRBV5-4	-	TRBJ2-3	TRBD2	TGTGCCAGCAGAACGTGGAGCGGGGGGGCCTTAGATACGCAGTATTTT	CASRTWSGGALDTQYF
15	TRBV5-5	once	TRBJ1-5	-	TGTGCCAGCAGCTTGGTGAGGGGGAACAATCAGCCCCAGCATTTT	CASSLVRGNNQPQHF
17	TRBV30	-	TRBJ1-4	-	TGTGCCTGGAGGAGCCCCTCCCTGCGGACAACTAATGAAAAACTGTTTTTT	CAWRSPSLRTTNEKLFF
13	TRBV27	-	TRBJ1-5	TRBD1	TGTGCCAGCAGATCAGGGGGAAGTCAGCCCCAGCATTTT	CASRSGGSQPQHF
14	TRBV6-5	few	TRBJ1-4	-	TGTGCCAGCAGCAGTTATCATCTTGGAGAAAAACTGTTTTTT	CASSSYHLGEKLFF
14	TRBV7-6	-	TRBJ2-3	TRBD1	TGTGCCAGCAGTCAGGACAGGGAGGAAGATACGCAGTATTTT	CASSQDREEDTQYF
14	TRBV2	-	TRBJ1-5	-	TGTGCCAGCATTTCTGGGGGTGGCAATCAGCCCCAGCATTTT	CASISGGGNQPQHF
12	TRBV10-1	-	TRBJ1-2	-	TGCGCCAGCGGAGACGGGGACTATGGCTACACCTTC	CASGDGDYGYTF
14	TRBV9	-	TRBJ1-1	-	TGTGCCAGCACCTATGGTTTGTCGAACACTGAAGCTTTCTTT	CASTYGLSNTEAFF
11	TRBV28	-	TRBJ1-1	-	TGTGCCAGCAGTTTGGGGAGGGGAACATTCTTT	CASSLGRGTFF
15	TRBV18	-	TRBJ2-2	-	TGTGCCAGCTCCTCGGATTTGTCCCGAACCGGGGAGCTGTTTTTT	CASSSDLSRTGELFF
16	TRBV7-9	-	TRBJ1-1	TRBD1	TGTGCCACCCAAGCAGGACAGGGGGCTTTAGACACTGAAGCTTTCTTT	CATQAGQGALDTEAFF
16	TRBV4-2	-	TRBJ2-3	TRBD2	TGTGCCAGCAGCCAAGAGAGGACTAGCCTTACAGATACGCAGTATTTT	CASSQERTSLTDTQYF
16	TRBV5-1	-	TRBJ2-7	TRBD1	TGCGCCAGCAGCTTGGCCTCCGGGACAGGGGGGCGCGAGCAGTACTTC	CASSLASGTGGREQYF
15	TRBV6-5	-	TRBJ1-1	-	TGTGCCAGCAGTTACCGAAGCCGGAGGAACACTGAAGCTTTCTTT	CASSYRSRRNTEAFF
15	TRBV6-6	-	TRBJ1-2	-	TGTGCCAGCAGTACTCCTCCCGACAGTGTCTATGGCTACACCTTC	CASSTPPDSVYGYTF
13	TRBV4-2	-	TRBJ2-3	-	TGTGCCAGCAGCCAAGGACTTGCAGATACGCAGTATTTT	CASSQGLADTQYF
14	TRBV15	-	TRBJ1-6	-	TGTGCCACCAGCTCAGGGTTTTTTAGTTCACCCCTCCACTTT	CATSSGFFSSPLHF
13	TRBV29-1	-	TRBJ2-7	TRBD2	TGCAGCGTTGAAGGCGGGGGAGCCTACGAGCAGTACTTC	CSVEGGGAYEQYF
14	TRBV15	-	TRBJ2-5	-	TGTGCCACCAGCAGGTCCGGGACCGGGGGGACCCAGTACTTC	CATSRSGTGGTQYF
15	TRBV30	-	TRBJ2-7	-	TGTGCCTGGAGTGTACGAGGTCAGGGCTTCTACGAGCAGTACTTC	CAWSVRGQGFYEQYF
13	TRBV30	-	TRBJ1-5	-	TGTGCCTGGAGTAGGGGGAATAGGCAGCCCCAGCATTTT	CAWSRGNRQPQHF
10	TRBV20-1	-	TRBJ2-5	-	TGCAGTGCTAGAGAAGAGACCCAGTACTTC	CSAREETQYF
14	TRBV11-2	-	TRBJ2-5	-	TGTGCCAGCAGCTTAGTGGGGATCCAAGAGACCCAGTACTTC	CASSLVGIQETQYF
13	TRBV5-1	-	TRBJ1-2	-	TGCGCCAGCAGCTTGGGAAAGGGGTATGGCTACACCTTC	CASSLGKGYGYTF
15	TRBV5-1	-	TRBJ2-3	-	TGCGCCAGCAGCCCAGGCCGCCGGAGCACAGATACGCAGTATTTT	CASSPGRRSTDTQYF
14	TRBV11-2	once	TRBJ1-1	TRBD1	TGTGCCAGCAGCTTGACAGGGGGTTCGACTGAAGCTTTCTTT	CASSLTGGSTEAFF
15	TRBV4-3	once	TRBJ2-7	-	TGCGCCAGCAGCCAAGTTGTGGGGTCAGCCTACGAGCAGTACTTC	CASSQVVGSAYEQYF
15	TRBV28	-	TRBJ1-2	-	TGTGCCAGCAGTTTGGGTGGGACAAAGGCCTATGGCTACACCTTC	CASSLGGTKAYGYTF
14	TRBV30	-	TRBJ2-7	-	TGTGCCTGGAGTATAGGACAAATAACCTACGAGCAGTACTTC	CAWSIGQITYEQYF
15	TRBV10-1	-	TRBJ1-1	-	TGCGCCAGCAGTGAGTCAAGAGCGCTGAACACTGAAGCTTTCTTT	CASSESRALNTEAFF
13	TRBV5-5	-	TRBJ1-1	-	TGTGCCAGCAGCTTAGGAGGGAACACTGAAGCTTTCTTT	CASSLGGNTEAFF
16	TRBV10-2	-	TRBJ2-3	TRBD2	TGCGCCAGCAGTGATATCCAGCGGGGGGGCGGGAATACGCAGTATTTT	CASSDIQRGGGNTQYF
13	TRBV11-2	-	TRBJ2-7	TRBD1	TGTGCCAGCAGCTTAGGACAGGGGAACGAGCAGTACTTC	CASSLGQGNEQYF
15	TRBV7-9	-	TRBJ2-3	-	TGTGCCAGCAGCCCGGGGCTAGGGGGGACAAATACGCAGTATTTT	CASSPGLGGTNTQYF
11	TRBV18	-	TRBJ2-7	-	TGTGCCAGCTCTGTTAACAACGAGCAGTACTTC	CASSVNNEQYF
14	TRBV10-1	-	TRBJ2-2	TRBD2	TGCGCCAGCAGTCGTCGGGGGGACACCGGGGAGCTGTTTTTT	CASSRRGDTGELFF
16	TRBV6-4	-	TRBJ2-1	TRBD2	TGTGCCAGCAGTGACTCCCTAGCGGGGGACCACAATGAGCAGTTCTTC	CASSDSLAGDHNEQFF
17	TRBV5-4	-	TRBJ1-1	-	TGTGCCAGCAGCTTGGCCTTAACCGCGGGACAGAACACTGAAGCTTTCTTT	CASSLALTAGQNTEAFF
21	TRBV28	-	TRBJ1-4	-	TGTGCCAGCAGTTTATTTGGCAGGCAGAAAGGAAATTCGTGGGTTAATGAAAAACTGTTTTTT	CASSLFGRQKGNSWVNEKLFF
13	TRBV27	-	TRBJ2-3	-	TGTGCCAGCAGTTTACCCACAGGAGGTACGCAGTATTTT	CASSLPTGGTQYF
12	TRBV30	-	TRBJ1-3	-	TGTGCCGCCCATAACTCTGGAAACACCATATATTTT	CAAHNSGNTIYF
17	TRBV28	-	TRBJ1-1	-	TGTGCCAGCAGTTTGAGGGACATTTTCCACCCTGGGACTGAAGCTTTCTTT	CASSLRDIFHPGTEAFF
20	TRBV4-1	few	TRBJ1-6	-	TGCGCCAGCAGCCAAGACAACAGTCCCTTGTACGGGCGAATTCGTTCACCCCTCCACTTT	CASSQDNSPLYGRIRSPLHF
13	TRBV9	-	TRBJ1-1	-	TGTGCCAGCAGCTGGGGGTGGGGCACTGAAGCTTTCTTT	CASSWGWGTEAFF
13	TRBV25-1	-	TRBJ2-3	TRBD1	TGTGCCAGCACCGACAGGGGCACAGATACGCAGTATTTT	CASTDRGTDTQYF
13	TRBV5-1	-	TRBJ2-7	-	TGCGCCAGCAGCTCCACAGGGATCTACGAGCAGTACTTC	CASSSTGIYEQYF
15	TRBV7-2	-	TRBJ1-5	TRBD1	TGTGCCAGCAGCTTCGGGACAGTATCAAATCAGCCCCAGCATTTT	CASSFGTVSNQPQHF
12	TRBV5-4	-	TRBJ1-2	-	TGTGCCAGCAGCCCCCACGATATGGGCTACACCTTC	CASSPHDMGYTF
15	TRBV7-2	once	TRBJ2-2	-	TGTGCCAGCAGCTTAGGGTCCCCGCAGGTCGGGGAGCTGTTTTTT	CASSLGSPQVGELFF
13	TRBV14	-	TRBJ1-1	-	TGTGCCGGCAGCCTATCAGGGTTTACTGAAGCTTTCTTT	CAGSLSGFTEAFF